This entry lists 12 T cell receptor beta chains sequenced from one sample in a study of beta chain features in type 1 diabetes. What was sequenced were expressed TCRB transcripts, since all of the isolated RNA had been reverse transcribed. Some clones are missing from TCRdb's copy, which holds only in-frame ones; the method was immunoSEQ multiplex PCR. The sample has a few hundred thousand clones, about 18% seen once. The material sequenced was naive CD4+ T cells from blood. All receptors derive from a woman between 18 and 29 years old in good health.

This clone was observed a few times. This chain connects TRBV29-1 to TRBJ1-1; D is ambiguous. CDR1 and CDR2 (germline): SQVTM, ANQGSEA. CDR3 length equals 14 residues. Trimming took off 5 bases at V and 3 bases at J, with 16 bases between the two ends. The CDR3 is CSVKTRSLDTEAFF. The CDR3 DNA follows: TGCAGCGTTAAGACACGCTCTTTGGACACTGAAGCTTTCTTT.

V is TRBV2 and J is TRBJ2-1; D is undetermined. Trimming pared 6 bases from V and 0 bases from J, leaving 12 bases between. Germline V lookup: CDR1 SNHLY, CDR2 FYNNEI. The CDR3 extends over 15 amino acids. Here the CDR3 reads CASRIRFSSYNEQFF. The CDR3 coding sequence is TGTGCCAGCAGAATCAGGTTTTCCTCCTACAATGAGCAGTTCTTC.

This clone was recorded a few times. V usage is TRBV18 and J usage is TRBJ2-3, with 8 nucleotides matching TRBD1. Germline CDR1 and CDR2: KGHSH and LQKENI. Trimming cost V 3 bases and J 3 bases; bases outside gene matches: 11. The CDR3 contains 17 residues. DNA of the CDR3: TGTGCCAGCTCACCTCTCCAGGGGGCGAGGGGAACAGATACGCAGTATTTT. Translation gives CASSPLQGARGTDTQYF.

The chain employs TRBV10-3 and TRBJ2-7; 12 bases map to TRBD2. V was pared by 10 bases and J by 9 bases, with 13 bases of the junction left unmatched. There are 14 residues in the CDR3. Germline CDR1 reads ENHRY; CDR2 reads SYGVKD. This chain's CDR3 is CATGLAGSQRGQYF. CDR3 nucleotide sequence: TGTGCCACCGGACTAGCGGGGAGCCAACGGGGGCAGTACTTC.

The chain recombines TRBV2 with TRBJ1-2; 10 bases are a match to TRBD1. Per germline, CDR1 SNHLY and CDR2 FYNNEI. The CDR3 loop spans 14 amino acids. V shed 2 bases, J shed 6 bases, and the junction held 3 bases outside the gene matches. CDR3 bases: TGTGCCAGCAGTGAACCCGGGACAGGGGATGGCTACACCTTC. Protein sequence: CASSEPGTGDGYTF.

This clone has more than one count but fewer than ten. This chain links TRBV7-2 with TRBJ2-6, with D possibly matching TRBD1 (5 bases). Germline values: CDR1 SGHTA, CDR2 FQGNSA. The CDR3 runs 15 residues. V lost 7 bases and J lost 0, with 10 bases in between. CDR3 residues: CASIEGVSGANVLTF. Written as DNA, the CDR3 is TGTGCCAGCATCGAAGGGGTCTCTGGGGCCAACGTCCTGACTTTC.

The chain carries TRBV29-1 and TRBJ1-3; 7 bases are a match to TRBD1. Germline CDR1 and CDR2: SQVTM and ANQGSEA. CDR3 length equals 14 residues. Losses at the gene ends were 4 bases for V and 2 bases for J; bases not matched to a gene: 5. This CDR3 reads CSVGQGVTGNTIYF. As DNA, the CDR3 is TGCAGCGTTGGTCAGGGGGTAACTGGAAACACCATATATTTT.

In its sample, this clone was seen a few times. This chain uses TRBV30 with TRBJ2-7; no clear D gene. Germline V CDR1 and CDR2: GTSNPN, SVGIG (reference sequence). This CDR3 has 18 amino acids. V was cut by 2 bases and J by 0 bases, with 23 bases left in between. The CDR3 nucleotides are TGTGCCTGGAGTCCTCGATTCCTACTGAGGCAAGACTCCTACGAGCAGTACTTC. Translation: CAWSPRFLLRQDSYEQYF.

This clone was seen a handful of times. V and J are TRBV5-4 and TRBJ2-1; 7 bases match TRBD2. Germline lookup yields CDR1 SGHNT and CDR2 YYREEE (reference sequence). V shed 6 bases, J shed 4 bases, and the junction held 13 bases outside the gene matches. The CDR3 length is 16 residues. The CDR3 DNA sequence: TGTGCCAGCACCCCACGTGGCGGGAGTGTGTACAATGAGCAGTTCTTC. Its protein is CASTPRGGSVYNEQFF.

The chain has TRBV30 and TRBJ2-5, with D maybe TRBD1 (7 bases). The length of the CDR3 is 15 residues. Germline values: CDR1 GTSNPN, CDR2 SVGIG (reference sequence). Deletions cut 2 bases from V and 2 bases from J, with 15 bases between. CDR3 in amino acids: CAWSWGRGTQETQYF. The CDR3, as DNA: TGTGCCTGGAGTTGGGGCAGGGGGACTCAAGAGACCCAGTACTTC.

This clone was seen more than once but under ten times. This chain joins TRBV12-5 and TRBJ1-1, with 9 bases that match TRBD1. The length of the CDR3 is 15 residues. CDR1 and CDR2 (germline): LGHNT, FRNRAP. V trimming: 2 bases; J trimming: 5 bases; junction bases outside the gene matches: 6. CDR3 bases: TGTGCTAGTGGTTTGTACGGGACAGGGATAACTGAAGCTTTCTTT. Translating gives CASGLYGTGITEAFF.

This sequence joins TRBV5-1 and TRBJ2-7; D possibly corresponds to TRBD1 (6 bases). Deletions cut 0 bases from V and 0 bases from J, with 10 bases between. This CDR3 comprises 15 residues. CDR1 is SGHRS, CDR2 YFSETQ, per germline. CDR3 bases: TGCGCCAGCAGCTTGGGGGGGCCGAGCTCCTACGAGCAGTACTTC. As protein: CASSLGGPSSYEQYF.